These 4 T cell receptor beta chains were sequenced from one sample in a study of T cell repertoires in cytomegalovirus infection. TCRdb reprocessed the reads via MiXCR and lists one record per CDR3 protein. The table includes roughly 200,000 distinct CDR3 sequences, about a sixth detected once. Material for sequencing was CD8+ T cells from PBMCs. The receptors here all came from a human donor in good health (CMV status not recorded). Some clones in this sample may be carry-over from other donors' samples.

This clonotype was seen a few times. V and J are TRBV28 and TRBJ2-5, with TRBD1 as a possible D gene (7 bases). This CDR3 contains 16 residues. Per the germline V gene, CDR1 is MDHEN and CDR2 is SYDVKM. The ends were cut back, 5 bases at V and 2 bases at J, with 18 bases in the middle. The chain's CDR3 is CASSPQGGWGQETQYF. CDR3 sequence (DNA): TGTGCCAGCAGTCCCCAGGGGGGCTGGGGGCAAGAGACCCAGTACTTC.

The chain employs TRBV7-2 and TRBJ1-6; D uncertain. Germline V gene lookup returns CDR1 SGHTA and CDR2 FQGNSA. V was shortened by 1 base and J by 7 bases, with 8 bases between the two germline ends. The CDR3 length is 14 residues. The DNA for the CDR3 is TGTGCCAGCAGCTTAGAAGCCGTGAATTCACCCCTCCACTTT. Translated: CASSLEAVNSPLHF.

This clonotype was counted a few times. The V and J genes are TRBV7-9 and TRBJ2-7; D uncertain. The CDR3 runs 12 residues. V was pared by 7 bases and J by 2 bases, with 9 bases between. CDR1 and CDR2 from the germline V gene are SEHNR and FQNEAQ (reference sequence). This CDR3 reads CASTQPTYEQYF. The CDR3 coding sequence is TGTGCCAGCACCCAACCGACCTACGAGCAGTACTTC.

In this sample, this clonotype turned up a few times. The chain carries TRBV5-6 and TRBJ2-1; D is ambiguous. Germline V gene data show CDR1 as SGHDT and CDR2 as YYEEEE. The CDR3 totals 12 residues. The ends were cut back, 1 base at V and 5 bases at J, with 4 bases in the middle. The CDR3: CASSLFHNEQFF. As DNA, the CDR3 is TGTGCCAGCAGCTTGTTTCACAATGAGCAGTTCTTC.